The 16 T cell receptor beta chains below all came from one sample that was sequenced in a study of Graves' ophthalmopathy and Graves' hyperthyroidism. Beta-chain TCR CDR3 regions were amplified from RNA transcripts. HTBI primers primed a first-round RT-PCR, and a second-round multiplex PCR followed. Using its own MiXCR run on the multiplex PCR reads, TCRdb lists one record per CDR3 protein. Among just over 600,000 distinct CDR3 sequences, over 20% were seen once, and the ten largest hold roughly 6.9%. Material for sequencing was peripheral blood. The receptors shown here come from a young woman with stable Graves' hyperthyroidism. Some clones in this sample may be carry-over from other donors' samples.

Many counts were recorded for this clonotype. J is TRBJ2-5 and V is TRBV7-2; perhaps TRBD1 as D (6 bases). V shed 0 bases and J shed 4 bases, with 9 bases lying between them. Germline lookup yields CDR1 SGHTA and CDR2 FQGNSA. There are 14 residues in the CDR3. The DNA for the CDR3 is TGTGCCAGCAGCTTAGCGGCCAGGGGAGAGACCCAGTACTTC. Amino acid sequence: CASSLAARGETQYF.

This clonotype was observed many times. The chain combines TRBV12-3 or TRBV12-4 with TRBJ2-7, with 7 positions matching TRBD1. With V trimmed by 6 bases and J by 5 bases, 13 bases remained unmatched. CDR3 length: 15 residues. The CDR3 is CASSRGQFRRDEQYF. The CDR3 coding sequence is TGTGCCAGCAGCAGGGGACAGTTCAGGCGCGACGAGCAGTACTTC.

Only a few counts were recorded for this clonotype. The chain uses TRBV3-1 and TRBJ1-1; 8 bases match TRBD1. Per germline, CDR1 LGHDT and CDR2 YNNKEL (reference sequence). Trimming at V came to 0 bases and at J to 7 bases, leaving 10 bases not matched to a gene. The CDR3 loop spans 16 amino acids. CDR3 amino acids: CASSQDLLTGAVEAFF. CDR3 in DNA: TGTGCCAGCAGCCAAGACCTTTTGACAGGGGCGGTTGAAGCTTTCTTT.

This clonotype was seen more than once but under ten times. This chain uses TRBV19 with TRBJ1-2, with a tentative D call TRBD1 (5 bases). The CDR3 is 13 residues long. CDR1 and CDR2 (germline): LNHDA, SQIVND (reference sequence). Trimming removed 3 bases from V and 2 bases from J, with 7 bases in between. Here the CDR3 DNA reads TGTGCCAGTAGTATGCGGGACAACTATGGCTACACCTTC. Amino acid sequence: CASSMRDNYGYTF.

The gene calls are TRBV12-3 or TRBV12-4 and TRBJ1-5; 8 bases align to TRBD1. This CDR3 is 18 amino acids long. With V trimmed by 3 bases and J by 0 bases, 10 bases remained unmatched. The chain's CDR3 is CASSFCDRDRHSNQPQHF. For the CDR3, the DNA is TGTGCCAGCAGTTTTTGTGATAGGGACAGGCATAGCAATCAGCCCCAGCATTTT.

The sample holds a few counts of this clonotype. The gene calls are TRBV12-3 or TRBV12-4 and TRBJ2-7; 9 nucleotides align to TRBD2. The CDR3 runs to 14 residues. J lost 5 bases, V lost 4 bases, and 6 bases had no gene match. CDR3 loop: CASSSAGGPHEQYF. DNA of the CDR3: TGTGCCAGCAGTTCTGCGGGGGGGCCTCACGAGCAGTACTTC.

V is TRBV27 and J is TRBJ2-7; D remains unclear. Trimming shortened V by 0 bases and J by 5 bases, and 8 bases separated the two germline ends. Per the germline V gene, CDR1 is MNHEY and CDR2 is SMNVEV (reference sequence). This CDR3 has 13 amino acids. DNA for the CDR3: TGTGCCAGCAGTTTATCACCGAGCAACGAGCAGTACTTC. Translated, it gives CASSLSPSNEQYF.

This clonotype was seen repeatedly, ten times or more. DNA of the CDR3: TGTGCCAGCAACCAAGGAACAGGGGGACAGACCCAGTACTTC. Amino acid sequence: CASNQGTGGQTQYF. The chain recombines TRBV7-2 with TRBJ2-5; 8 bases align to TRBD1. The CDR3 covers 14 residues. The germline gives CDR1 SGHTA, CDR2 FQGNSA. J gave up 6 bases and V 7 bases, and 10 bases lay outside the gene matches.

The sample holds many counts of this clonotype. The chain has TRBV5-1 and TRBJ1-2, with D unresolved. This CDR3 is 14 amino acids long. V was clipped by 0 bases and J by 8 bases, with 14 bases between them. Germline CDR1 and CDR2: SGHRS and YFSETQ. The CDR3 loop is CASSLGGTENGYTF. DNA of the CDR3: TGCGCCAGCAGCTTGGGGGGAACAGAGAACGGCTACACCTTC.

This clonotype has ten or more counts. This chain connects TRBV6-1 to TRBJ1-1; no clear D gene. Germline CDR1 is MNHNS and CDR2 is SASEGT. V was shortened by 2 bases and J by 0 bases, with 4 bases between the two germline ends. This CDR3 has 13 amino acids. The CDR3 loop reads CASSERMNTEAFF. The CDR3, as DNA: TGTGCCAGCAGTGAAAGGATGAACACTGAAGCTTTCTTT.

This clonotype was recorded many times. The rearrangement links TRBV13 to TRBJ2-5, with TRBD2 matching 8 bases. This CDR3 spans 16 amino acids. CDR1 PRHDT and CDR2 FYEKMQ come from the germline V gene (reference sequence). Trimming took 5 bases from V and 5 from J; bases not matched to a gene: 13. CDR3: CASSPRGAGGGETQYF. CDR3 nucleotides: TGTGCCAGCAGCCCACGGGGCGCGGGAGGAGGGGAGACCCAGTACTTC.

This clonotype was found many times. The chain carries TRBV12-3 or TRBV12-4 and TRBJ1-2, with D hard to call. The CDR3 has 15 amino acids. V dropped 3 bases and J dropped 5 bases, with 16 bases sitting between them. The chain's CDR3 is CASSLRTAVKYGYTF. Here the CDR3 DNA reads TGTGCCAGCAGTTTGAGGACCGCGGTGAAATATGGCTACACCTTC.

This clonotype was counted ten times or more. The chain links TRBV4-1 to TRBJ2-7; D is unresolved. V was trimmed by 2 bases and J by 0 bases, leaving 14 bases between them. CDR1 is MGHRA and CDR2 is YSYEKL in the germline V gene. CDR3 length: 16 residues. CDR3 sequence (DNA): TGCGCCAGCAGCCAAAATCTCAGGCCCCTCTCCTACGAGCAGTACTTC. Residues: CASSQNLRPLSYEQYF.

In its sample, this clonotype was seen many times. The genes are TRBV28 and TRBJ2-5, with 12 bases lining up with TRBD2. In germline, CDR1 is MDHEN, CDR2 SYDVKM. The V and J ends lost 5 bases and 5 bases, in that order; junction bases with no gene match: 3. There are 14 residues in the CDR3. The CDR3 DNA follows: TGTGCCAGCAGTGGGACTAGCGGGCCGGAGACCCAGTACTTC. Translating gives CASSGTSGPETQYF.

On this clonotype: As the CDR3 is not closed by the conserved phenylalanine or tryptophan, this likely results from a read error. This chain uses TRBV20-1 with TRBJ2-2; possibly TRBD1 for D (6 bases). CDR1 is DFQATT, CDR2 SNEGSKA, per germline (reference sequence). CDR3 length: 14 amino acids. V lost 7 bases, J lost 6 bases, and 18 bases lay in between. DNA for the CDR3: TGCAGTGTCAGGGGCAGCCGGGGCGCCGGGGAGCTGTTTCTT. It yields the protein CSVRGSRGAGELFL.

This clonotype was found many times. This chain's CDR3 is CSAPRSQLGGYTF. CDR3 DNA sequence: TGCAGTGCTCCCCGGTCACAACTTGGTGGCTACACCTTC. The chain couples TRBV20-1 to TRBJ1-2; D is uncertain. The CDR3 length is 13 residues. With 5 bases removed from V and 7 bases from J, the gap between germline ends came to 17 bases. Germline CDR1 is DFQATT and CDR2 is SNEGSKA (reference sequence).